The 3 T cell receptor beta chains in this list originate from one sample, sequenced in a study of cytomegalovirus exposure and HLA in healthy donors. Profiled with immunoSEQ multiplex PCR; TCRdb holds only in-frame clones, not every one. In the table there are about 160,000 clones, around 96% of which are singletons. Sequencing was performed on PBMCs. These TCRs come from a woman between 18 and 29 years old in good health and CMV-seronegative.

The chain uses TRBV11-2 and TRBJ2-7, with TRBD1 matching 11 bases. The CDR3 has 15 amino acids. The J segment lost 2 bases and the V segment lost 3 bases, leaving 3 bases of the junction unmatched. In germline, CDR1 is SGHAT, CDR2 FQNNGV. CDR3 residues: CASSFGQGAPYEQYF. CDR3 nucleotides: TGTGCCAGCAGCTTTGGACAGGGGGCACCCTACGAGCAGTACTTC.

The gene calls are TRBV5-6 and TRBJ2-3; D perhaps matches TRBD2 (6 bases). Trimming shortened V by 3 bases and J by 3 bases, and 14 bases separated the two germline ends. The germline gives CDR1 SGHDT, CDR2 YYEEEE. The CDR3 runs to 15 residues. The CDR3 bases are TGTGCCAGCAGCTCTGCGGGACTGTATACAGATACGCAGTATTTT. This translates into CASSSAGLYTDTQYF.

This chain joins TRBV6-1 and TRBJ2-7; 8 positions match TRBD1. Looked up from germline, CDR1 is MNHNS and CDR2 is SASEGT. The CDR3 extends over 14 amino acids. V lost 2 bases and J lost 1; bases outside the gene matches: 1. The CDR3 nucleotides read TGTGCCAGCAGTGAAACAGGGGGGTCCTACGAGCAGTACTTC. Translating it yields CASSETGGSYEQYF.